Listed here are 28 T cell receptor beta chains from one sample, sequenced in a study of PD-1 blockade in classical Hodgkin lymphoma. Exposure to brentuximab vedotin varied, and each patient had relapsed following autologous stem cell transplantation. Repertoires were generated with immunoSEQ multiplex PCR, while TCRdb's copy carries only in-frame clones and drops some. The data show under 25,000 clones, about three quarters seen once. The sequencing used peripheral blood mononuclear cells (PBMCs), collected before the second cycle of nivolumab. The origin of the receptors is a human donor with classical Hodgkin lymphoma.

The chain recombines TRBV6-1 with TRBJ2-7, with 7 bases aligning to TRBD2. From germline, CDR1 is MNHNS and CDR2 SASEGT. The CDR3 covers 13 residues. V dropped 5 bases and J dropped 3; count of bases not matched to a gene: 4. The CDR3 region has the DNA TGTGCCAGCAGTCTAGCGGCGTTCTACGAGCAGTACTTC. Translation: CASSLAAFYEQYF.

This sequence joins TRBV7-2 and TRBJ2-7; the match to TRBD1 covers 7 bases. CDR3 length: 13 residues. V was clipped by 5 bases and J by 2 bases; unmatched bases: 3. Germline loops: CDR1 SGHTA, CDR2 FQGNSA. CDR3 sequence reads: CASSLGTAYEQYF. DNA for the CDR3: TGTGCCAGCAGCCTTGGGACAGCCTACGAGCAGTACTTC. Full variable domain (missing parts from reference TRBV7-2 and TRBJ2-7): GAGVSQSPSNKVTEKGKDVELRCDPISGHTALYWYRQSLGQGLEFLIYFQGNSAPDKSGLPSDRFSAERTGGSVSTLTIQRTQQEDSAVYLCASSLGTAYEQYFGPGTRLTVT.

The rearrangement links TRBV7-9 to TRBJ2-2; D tentatively reads TRBD1 or TRBD2 (6 bases each). The length of the CDR3 is 17 residues. Between the trimmed V and J ends, which lost 0 bases and 0 bases, there was a span of 11 bases. Germline V lookup: CDR1 SEHNR, CDR2 FQNEAQ (reference sequence). CDR3 bases: TGTGCCAGCAGCTTAGCCCGGGGGCATCCGAACACCGGGGAGCTGTTTTTT. Translation gives CASSLARGHPNTGELFF. Combining the CDR3 with reference TRBV7-9 and TRBJ2-2 gives the whole variable domain DTGVSQNPRHKITKRGQNVTFRCDPISEHNRLYWYRQTLGQGPEFLTYFQNEAQLEKSRLLSDRFSAERPKGSFSTLEIQRTEQGDSAMYLCASSLARGHPNTGELFFGEGSRLTVL.

This clone was detected a few times. The V and J genes are TRBV19 and TRBJ2-5; D is tentatively TRBD1 or TRBD2 (5 bases each). CDR3 size: 13 residues. From germline, CDR1 is LNHDA and CDR2 SQIVND (reference sequence). Trimming pared 8 bases from V and 4 bases from J, leaving 14 bases between. The CDR3 spells CASAVGTRETQYF. DNA for the CDR3: TGTGCCAGTGCCGTCGGGACCCGAGAGACCCAGTACTTC. The full variable domain, its missing parts supplied by reference TRBV19 and TRBJ2-5, is DGGITQSPKYLFRKEGQNVTLSCEQNLNHDAMYWYRQDPGQGLRLIYYSQIVNDFQKGDIAEGYSVSREKKESFPLTVTSAQKNPTAFYLCASAVGTRETQYFGPGTRLLVL.

The chain links TRBV19 to TRBJ2-1; a weak D match, TRBD1 (6 bases). Germline CDR1 and CDR2: LNHDA and SQIVND (reference sequence). CDR3 length: 14 amino acids. V was cut by 5 bases and J by 5 bases, with 13 bases left in between. The CDR3 coding sequence is TGTGCCAGTAGTGTCCAGGGGACAAACAATGAGCAGTTCTTC. Encoded protein: CASSVQGTNNEQFF.

The rearrangement uses TRBV2 and TRBJ2-2; D is possibly TRBD1 (6 bases). This CDR3 region has 15 residues. Trimming pared 5 bases from V and 0 bases from J, leaving 10 bases between. Germline V gene lookup returns CDR1 SNHLY and CDR2 FYNNEI. The chain's CDR3 is CASSTGTANTGELFF. CDR3 nucleotides: TGTGCCAGCAGTACAGGGACGGCGAACACCGGGGAGCTGTTTTTT.

The chain combines TRBV5-5 with TRBJ2-2, with D possibly matching TRBD1 (5 bases). Germline CDR1 reads SGHKS; CDR2 reads YYEKEE (reference sequence). The CDR3 contains 15 residues. V gave up 2 bases and J gave up 3 bases, with 11 bases separating them. This chain's CDR3 is CASSLEGADTGELFF. As DNA, the CDR3 is TGTGCCAGCAGCTTAGAAGGGGCGGACACCGGGGAGCTGTTTTTT.

DNA of the CDR3: TGTGCCAGCAGTCGAACAGGGGAAAACATTCAGTACTTC. Amino acid sequence: CASSRTGENIQYF. The rearrangement joins TRBV27 to TRBJ2-4, with 7 nucleotides matching TRBD1. The junction had 3 bases not matched to a gene; V was cut back by 5 bases and J by 5 bases. The CDR3 is 13 amino acids. CDR1 and CDR2 from the germline V gene are MNHEY and SMNVEV (reference sequence).

The V gene is TRBV19, the J gene TRBJ2-7; TRBD1 or TRBD2 may be the D gene (5 bases each). Germline V gene sequence: CDR1 LNHDA, CDR2 SQIVND (reference sequence). This CDR3 has 13 amino acids. Trimming shortened V by 3 bases and J by 6 bases, and 12 bases separated the two germline ends. The CDR3 DNA reads as TGTGCCAGTAGTATTTCATCTGGGGGCGAGCAGTACTTC. Residues: CASSISSGGEQYF.

This clone was counted once. This chain links TRBV28 with TRBJ2-3; D is possibly TRBD2 (6 bases). V lost 3 bases and J lost 5, with 18 bases in between. CDR3 length: 16 residues. Germline lookup yields CDR1 MDHEN and CDR2 SYDVKM. Here the CDR3 reads CASSFAGGVAVDTQYF. CDR3 nucleotides: TGTGCCAGCAGTTTTGCCGGGGGAGTTGCCGTAGATACGCAGTATTTT.

This rearrangement joins TRBV19 to TRBJ1-2, with 8 bases matching TRBD1. V lost 6 bases, J lost 8 bases, and 11 bases stayed unmatched. CDR1 and CDR2 from the germline V gene are LNHDA and SQIVND (reference sequence). The CDR3 loop spans 14 amino acids. CDR3 nucleotides: TGTGCCAGTAGGAACCCGGACAGGGTTAACGGCTACACCTTC. The encoded protein is CASRNPDRVNGYTF.

The chain couples TRBV9 to TRBJ2-3; the D gene is possibly TRBD2 (6 bases). This CDR3 region has 15 residues. The germline V gene encodes CDR1 SGDLS and CDR2 YYNGEE. Trimming cost V 3 bases and J 5 bases, with 16 bases left between them. CDR3 coding DNA: TGTGCCAGCAGCGCAGAGGCGGGATGGGGAGATACGCAGTATTTT. It specifies CASSAEAGWGDTQYF.

The V call is TRBV5-1, the J call TRBJ2-3; D is possibly TRBD1 (5 bases). V lost 0 bases to trimming and J lost 0 bases, with 8 bases between them. The CDR3 consists of 15 residues. From germline, CDR1 is SGHRS and CDR2 YFSETQ. CDR3 residues: CASSLGQFSTDTQYF. The CDR3 DNA is TGCGCCAGCAGCTTGGGACAGTTCAGCACAGATACGCAGTATTTT.

Concerning this clone: Other DNA variants within this sample encode the same CDR3. The chain carries TRBV5-1 and TRBJ1-2; D uncertain. This CDR3 is 13 amino acids long. CDR1 and CDR2 from the germline V gene are SGHRS and YFSETQ. Trimming left V 0 bases short and J 6 bases short, with 9 bases between. The CDR3 is CASSLEGVDGYTF. The CDR3 DNA follows: TGCGCCAGCAGCTTGGAGGGTGTAGATGGCTACACCTTC.

The chain couples TRBV18 to TRBJ2-5; D gene unclear. This CDR3 region has 13 residues. The germline V and J ends were trimmed by 1 base and 2 bases, with 5 bases remaining between them. Germline V gene data show CDR1 as KGHSH and CDR2 as LQKENI. The CDR3, as DNA: TGTGCCAGCTCACCACTAGGGCAAGAGACCCAGTACTTC. Amino acid sequence: CASSPLGQETQYF.

This clone was seen a few times. The V gene is TRBV19, the J gene TRBJ2-1; 7 bases are shared with TRBD2. The CDR3 contains 13 residues. Germline V gives CDR1 LNHDA, CDR2 SQIVND (reference sequence). The trim removed 4 bases at V and 6 bases at J, leaving 3 bases unmatched. The CDR3 coding sequence is TGTGCCAGTAGTAGACTAGCAGGCAATGAGCAGTTCTTC. Translating gives CASSRLAGNEQFF.

V is TRBV5-1 and J is TRBJ2-3, with D possibly TRBD2 on 7 matching bases. Germline V gene lookup returns CDR1 SGHRS and CDR2 YFSETQ. The CDR3 consists of 16 residues. Between the trimmed V and J ends, which lost 2 bases and 2 bases, there was a span of 15 bases. This CDR3 reads CASSLGGAGLTDTQYF. The DNA of the CDR3 is TGCGCCAGCAGCTTAGGGGGGGCAGGTCTCACAGATACGCAGTATTTT.

The chain employs TRBV5-1 and TRBJ2-2; unclear D gene. This CDR3 spans 15 amino acids. Germline V gene sequence: CDR1 SGHRS, CDR2 YFSETQ. The germline V and J ends were trimmed by 2 bases and 0 bases, with 8 bases remaining between them. CDR3 bases: TGCGCCAGCAGCTTTTCCGCCCCGAACACCGGGGAGCTGTTTTTT. Translating it yields CASSFSAPNTGELFF.

The J gene is TRBJ1-6, the V gene TRBV18, with D hard to call. The CDR3 loop spans 17 amino acids. The germline gives CDR1 KGHSH, CDR2 LQKENI. V was trimmed by 1 base and J by 5 bases, leaving 15 bases between them. CDR3 coding DNA: TGTGCCAGCTCACCACTGGGAGGAGGAACCCATAATTCACCCCTCCACTTT. Protein product: CASSPLGGGTHNSPLHF.

The chain links TRBV5-6 to TRBJ2-1; TRBD2 is a possible D gene (7 bases). CDR1 and CDR2 (germline): SGHDT, YYEEEE. The CDR3 spans 13 residues. Trimming stripped 6 bases from V and 10 bases from J, with 17 bases between. The CDR3 DNA reads as TGTGCCAGCACCGTGAGGGGGGGAGTGGAGCAGTTCTTC. It yields the protein CASTVRGGVEQFF.

The chain links TRBV5-8 to TRBJ2-7; the match to TRBD2 covers 11 bases. V was clipped by 4 bases and J by 4 bases; unmatched bases: 1. Germline values: CDR1 SGHTS, CDR2 YDEGEE. This CDR3 comprises 13 residues. CDR3 protein: CASSRLAGYEQYF. The CDR3, as DNA: TGTGCCAGCAGCCGACTAGCGGGGTACGAGCAGTACTTC.

The V and J genes are TRBV7-9 and TRBJ2-2; D is tentatively TRBD1 or TRBD2 (5 bases each). Per germline, CDR1 SEHNR and CDR2 FQNEAQ (reference sequence). This CDR3 region has 17 residues. V lost 0 bases and J lost 1, with 12 bases in between. The CDR3 DNA follows: TGTGCCAGCAGCTTAGCGATCACTGGGGGGAACACCGGGGAGCTGTTTTTT. Translation: CASSLAITGGNTGELFF.

The V gene is TRBV18, the J gene TRBJ2-7; possible D gene TRBD2, 6 bases. V lost 1 base, J lost 7 bases, and 17 bases lay in between. CDR1 and CDR2 from the germline V gene are KGHSH and LQKENI. This CDR3 has 15 residues. Written as DNA, the CDR3 is TGTGCCAGCTCACCACGCGGGGACGGTTCTGGGGAGCAGTACTTC. Translating gives CASSPRGDGSGEQYF.

The chain is built from TRBV11-1 and TRBJ1-1, with a possible D match to TRBD1 (5 bases). With 1 base removed from V and 5 bases from J, the gap between germline ends came to 8 bases. The germline gives CDR1 SGHAT, CDR2 FQDESV (reference sequence). The CDR3 contains 13 residues. The CDR3 nucleotides are TGTGCCAGCAGCTTAGTTAGGGGAACTGAAGCTTTCTTT. It is translated as CASSLVRGTEAFF.

This chain uses TRBV10-3 with TRBJ2-7, with D hard to call. The CDR3 loop spans 16 amino acids. Per germline, CDR1 ENHRY and CDR2 SYGVKD. Trimming removed 0 bases at V and 3 bases at J, with 15 bases between. The CDR3 DNA reads TGTGCCATCAGTGAGTCGACGATGCTTAGATACTACGAGCAGTACTTC. Translating gives CAISESTMLRYYEQYF.

In its sample, this clone was seen a few times. The chain employs TRBV5-8 and TRBJ1-5; 7 positions agree with TRBD1. CDR1 is SGHTS and CDR2 is YDEGEE in the germline V gene. The CDR3 has 14 amino acids. After removal of 5 bases from V and 5 bases from J, the junction contained 7 bases not matched to a gene. The CDR3 loop reads CASSSGTVDQPQHF. CDR3 nucleotide sequence: TGTGCCAGCAGTTCCGGGACAGTAGATCAGCCCCAGCATTTT. Variable domain in full (rest from reference TRBV5-8 and TRBJ1-5): EAGVTQSPTHLIKTRGQQATLRCSPISGHTSVYWYQQALGLGLQFLLWYDEGEERNRGNFPPRFSGRQFPNYSSELNVNALELEDSALYLCASSSGTVDQPQHFGDGTRLSIL.

This clone has just a few counts. The rearrangement links TRBV5-1 to TRBJ2-1; 8 nucleotides align to TRBD2. The germline V gene has CDR1 SGHRS and CDR2 YFSETQ. Unmatched junction bases numbered 1, after V lost 0 bases and J lost 5 bases. The CDR3 totals 14 residues. In DNA form, the CDR3 reads TGCGCCAGCAGCTTGGCACTAGCGGACAATGAGCAGTTCTTC. Amino acids: CASSLALADNEQFF.

The rearrangement joins TRBV6-1 to TRBJ2-3; D not certain. Trimming stripped 7 bases from V and 0 bases from J, with 14 bases between. From germline, CDR1 is MNHNS and CDR2 SASEGT. The CDR3 contains 15 residues. CDR3 sequence: CASTRIRASTDTQYF. In nucleotides, the CDR3 is TGTGCCAGCACGAGGATCCGGGCCAGCACAGATACGCAGTATTTT.